Presented here are 10 T cell receptor beta chains from one specimen sequenced in a study of shared clonotypes between healthy human individuals. Method: immunoSEQ multiplex PCR; TCRdb's copy keeps in-frame clones and lacks some. The table records about 2.3 million clones, about 92% of them present only once. Sequenced input: naive CD4+ T cells from PBMCs. Subset described: CD45RA+ positively selected. Every receptor here comes from a man between 18 and 35 years old in good health. Some clones in this sample may be carry-over from other donors' samples.

As for this clone: Within the sample, other DNA sequences also encode this same CDR3. This rearrangement joins TRBV19 to TRBJ1-5; no clear D gene. The CDR3 has 13 residues. Germline lookup yields CDR1 LNHDA and CDR2 SQIVND (reference sequence). V was pared by 1 base and J by 4 bases, with 5 bases between. The CDR3 loop reads CASSIAQNQPQHF. The CDR3 DNA sequence: TGTGCCAGTAGTATAGCCCAGAATCAGCCCCAGCATTTT.

There are a few counts of this clone. The chain is built from TRBV2 and TRBJ1-3; D is possibly TRBD1 (6 bases). Deletions cut 10 bases from V and 10 bases from J, with 17 bases between. CDR3 size: 12 residues. CDR1 and CDR2 from the germline V gene are SNHLY and FYNNEI. CDR3 DNA: TGTGCCACCGAGGAGGGGGACGGAACCATATATTTT. This sequence encodes CATEEGDGTIYF.

This chain links TRBV30 with TRBJ1-4; D perhaps matches TRBD1 (5 bases). With 3 bases removed from V and 0 bases from J, the gap between germline ends came to 17 bases. Germline V lookup: CDR1 GTSNPN, CDR2 SVGIG (reference sequence). This CDR3 has 17 amino acids. In DNA form, the CDR3 reads TGTGCCTGGAGGGGAACGGGACCGTACGCAACTAATGAAAAACTGTTTTTT. Amino acids: CAWRGTGPYATNEKLFF.

The chain couples TRBV6-5 to TRBJ2-5; 9 positions match TRBD1. Matching the DNA end better, TRBJ2-7 makes the J call doubtful. CDR3 size: 14 residues. The V gene's germline CDR1 is MNHEY and CDR2 SVGAGI. CDR3 DNA: TGTGCCAGCAGCTGGGACAGGGCAGCCTACGAGCAGTACTTC. It specifies CASSWDRAAYEQYF.

This sequence joins TRBV28 and TRBJ2-3; either TRBD1 or TRBD2 may fit D (6 bases each). Germline CDR1 is MDHEN and CDR2 is SYDVKM. The CDR3 is made up of 15 amino acids. The V gene lost 6 bases and the J gene lost 5 bases, with 18 bases spanning the gap. The CDR3 bases are TGTGCCAGCAGGCCCGGGGGCGCGGGGCAAGATACGCAGTATTTT. It translates to CASRPGGAGQDTQYF. The whole variable domain, filled in from reference TRBV28 and TRBJ2-3, reads DVKVTQSSRYLVKRTGEKVFLECVQDMDHENMFWYRQDPGLGLRLIYFSYDVKMKEKGDIPEGYSVSREKKERFSLILESASTNQTSMYLCASRPGGAGQDTQYFGPGTRLTVL.

This sequence joins TRBV13 and TRBJ2-5; no clear D. The CDR3 sequence is 15 residues long. CDR1 and CDR2 (germline): PRHDT, FYEKMQ (reference sequence). With 0 bases removed from V and 4 bases from J, the gap between germline ends came to 12 bases. CDR3 sequence: CASSLGGYRGETQYF. The CDR3 coding sequence is TGTGCCAGCAGCTTAGGAGGCTATCGAGGAGAGACCCAGTACTTC.

This rearrangement joins TRBV12-1 to TRBJ2-7; the D call TRBD1 from the table was never checked on the DNA. TRBV12-1 is a pseudogene locus. The CDR3 runs to 13 residues. The CDR3 is CASSPKTPYEQYF. CDR3 in DNA: TGTGCCAGCAGCCCAAAGACACCCTACGAGCAGTACTTC.

The chain joins TRBV11-3 to TRBJ1-4; 10 nucleotides align to TRBD1. CDR1 and CDR2 (germline): SGHNT, YENEEA. With 4 bases clipped from V and 8 bases from J, the junction kept 10 bases outside the gene matches. This CDR3 contains 16 residues. The CDR3 sequence: CASSSLDRGHNEKLFF. The CDR3 DNA is TGTGCCAGCAGCTCCCTAGACAGGGGGCATAACGAAAAACTGTTTTTT.

Only one count was recorded for this clone. For the CDR3, the DNA is TGTGCCAGCAGCCTCGAGAGCAGGGACCAAGAGACCCAGTACTTC. Encoded protein: CASSLESRDQETQYF. The rearrangement uses TRBV2 and TRBJ2-5, with a weak D call TRBD1 (5 bases). Germline CDR1 is SNHLY and CDR2 is FYNNEI. CDR3 length equals 15 residues. Trimming cost V 6 bases and J 0 bases, with 14 bases left between them. The full variable domain, its missing parts supplied by reference TRBV2 and TRBJ2-5, is EPEVTQTPSHQVTQMGQEVILRCVPISNHLYFYWYRQILGQKVEFLVSFYNNEISEKSEIFDDQFSVERPDGSNFTLKIRSTKLEDSAMYFCASSLESRDQETQYFGPGTRLLVL.

V gene TRBV4-1 combines with J gene TRBJ2-3, with D uncertain. Trimming stripped 4 bases from V and 2 bases from J, with 4 bases between. The CDR3 sequence is 12 residues long. Germline CDR1 MGHRA, CDR2 YSYEKL. The DNA of the CDR3 is TGCGCCAGCAGCCGAGCCACAGATACGCAGTATTTT. Translated, it gives CASSRATDTQYF.